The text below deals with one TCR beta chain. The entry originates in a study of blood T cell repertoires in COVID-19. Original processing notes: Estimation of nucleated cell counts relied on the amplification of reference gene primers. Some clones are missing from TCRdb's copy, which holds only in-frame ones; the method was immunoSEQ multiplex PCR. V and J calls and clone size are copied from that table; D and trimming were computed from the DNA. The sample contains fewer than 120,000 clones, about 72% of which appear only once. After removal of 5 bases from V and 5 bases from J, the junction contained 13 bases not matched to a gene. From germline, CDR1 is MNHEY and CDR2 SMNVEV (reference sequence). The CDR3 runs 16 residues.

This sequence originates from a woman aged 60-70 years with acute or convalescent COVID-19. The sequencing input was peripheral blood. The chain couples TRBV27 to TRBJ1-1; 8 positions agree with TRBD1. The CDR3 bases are TGTGCCAGCAGTGTCGACAGGGGAGTCTGGCGTACTGAAGCTTTCTTT. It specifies CASSVDRGVWRTEAFF.